The next 25 T cell receptor beta chains were all read from a single sample in a study of regulatory and conventional T cells in RAG deficiency (dated by TCRdb to 2016 to 2017). Conventional CD4+ T cells were purified from blood as CD25-low CD127-high cells before genomic DNA extraction. The library came from the immunoSEQ multiplex PCR assay. The clones in this table, taken by TCRdb from immuneACCESS, are in-frame only. Not every clone is retained; where verified, under half of the shortfall comes from an unresolved V gene, and the cause of the rest is unknown. The sample includes approximately 21,000 clones, with nearly 96% observed a single time. Of the sample, over 1% is held by the ten largest clones. This sample was also put to use in a study of regulatory T cells. Drawing on the second study: The multiplex PCR used 52 forward TRBV primers and 13 reverse TRBJ primers, with assay-based and computational corrections for amplification bias.

The sequenced sample was CD25- CD4+ T cells sorted from blood. The receptors were gathered from a human donor in good health.

The chain combines TRBV6-6 with TRBJ1-1; D gene uncertain. With 5 bases removed from V and 3 bases from J, the gap between germline ends came to 10 bases. Germline values: CDR1 MNHNY, CDR2 SVGAGI (reference sequence). This CDR3 comprises 13 residues. As DNA, the CDR3 is TGTGCCAGCAGTCGGACGGGATACACTGAAGCTTTCTTT. It translates to CASSRTGYTEAFF.

This sequence joins TRBV7-3 and TRBJ1-1, with 9 bases matching TRBD1. CDR1 is SGHTA and CDR2 is FQGTGA in the germline V gene. The CDR3 is 16 amino acids. V shed 5 bases, J shed 0 bases, and the junction held 7 bases outside the gene matches. The CDR3 here is CASSLKTGGVNTEAFF. The CDR3 coding sequence is TGTGCCAGCAGCCTCAAGACAGGGGGGGTGAACACTGAAGCTTTCTTT.

J is TRBJ1-2 and V is TRBV19, with 7 bases that match TRBD1. The V gene's germline CDR1 is LNHDA and CDR2 SQIVND (reference sequence). The CDR3 length is 15 residues. The V and J ends lost 5 bases and 0 bases, in that order; junction bases with no gene match: 6. CDR3 nucleotide sequence: TGTGCCAGTAGTGTCCGACAGGGAGCTAACTATGGCTACACCTTC. Protein: CASSVRQGANYGYTF.

The rearrangement joins TRBV30 to TRBJ1-5; 8 nucleotides line up with TRBD1. The CDR3 contains 17 residues. Per germline, CDR1 GTSNPN and CDR2 SVGIG (reference sequence). After removal of 0 bases from V and 0 bases from J, the junction contained 7 bases not matched to a gene. This chain's CDR3 is CAWSVDRGPYSNQPQHF. CDR3 nucleotides: TGTGCCTGGAGTGTAGACAGGGGCCCCTATAGCAATCAGCCCCAGCATTTT. The whole variable domain, remainder taken from reference TRBV30 and TRBJ1-5, is SQTIHQWPATLVQPVGSPLSLECTVEGTSNPNLYWYRQAAGRGLQLLFYSVGIGQISSEVPQNLSASRPQDRQFILSSKKLLLSDSGFYLCAWSVDRGPYSNQPQHFGDGTRLSIL.

The chain is built from TRBV9 and TRBJ2-7; 11 bases line up with TRBD1. CDR1 SGDLS and CDR2 YYNGEE come from the germline V gene. CDR3 length: 16 residues. J was trimmed by 5 bases and V by 3 bases; bases with no gene match: 10. The CDR3: CASSAEPGQGDHEQYF. In DNA, the CDR3 is TGTGCCAGCAGCGCCGAACCGGGACAGGGGGATCACGAGCAGTACTTC.

The V gene is TRBV30, the J gene TRBJ1-1; TRBD1 agrees at 8 bases. CDR3 length: 14 amino acids. V was clipped by 4 bases and J by 0 bases; unmatched bases: 4. Germline loops: CDR1 GTSNPN, CDR2 SVGIG (reference sequence). CDR3 coding DNA: TGTGCCTGGACCCGGACAGGGCTGAACACTGAAGCTTTCTTT. Translation gives CAWTRTGLNTEAFF.

This clone was found once. This chain joins TRBV7-8 and TRBJ2-1; D is possibly TRBD2 (6 bases). Germline CDR1 reads SGHVS; CDR2 reads FQNEAQ. This CDR3 is 17 amino acids long. Between the trimmed V and J ends, which lost 2 bases and 3 bases, there was a span of 17 bases. In nucleotides, the CDR3 is TGTGCCAGCAGCTTACCCGTCCGGGACTCCTTCTACAATGAGCAGTTCTTC. It specifies CASSLPVRDSFYNEQFF. The variable domain in full, with the rest retrieved from reference TRBV7-8 and TRBJ2-1, is GAGVSQSPRYKVAKRGQDVALRCDPISGHVSLFWYQQALGQGPEFLTYFQNEAQLDKSGLPSDRFFAERPEGSVSTLKIQRTQQEDSAVYLCASSLPVRDSFYNEQFFGPGTRLTVL.

The V call is TRBV5-5, the J call TRBJ2-7; a possible D gene is TRBD2 (5 bases). The CDR3 covers 15 residues. Trimming took 1 base from V and 0 from J, leaving 11 bases between them. CDR1 and CDR2 from the germline V gene are SGHKS and YYEKEE (reference sequence). The CDR3 here is CASSLRATSSYEQYF. CDR3 DNA: TGTGCCAGCAGCTTGCGAGCTACTAGCTCCTACGAGCAGTACTTC.

This sequence joins TRBV30 and TRBJ1-1; possible D gene TRBD1, 6 bases. The CDR3 runs to 13 residues. The germline V and J ends were trimmed by 0 bases and 5 bases, with 10 bases remaining between them. The germline V gene encodes CDR1 GTSNPN and CDR2 SVGIG (reference sequence). CDR3 loop: CAWSVLGGTEAFF. CDR3 in DNA: TGTGCCTGGAGTGTCTTAGGGGGTACTGAAGCTTTCTTT.

This chain connects TRBV7-2 to TRBJ1-5; TRBD1 is a possible D gene (6 bases). Deletions cut 6 bases from V and 4 bases from J, with 16 bases between. This CDR3 comprises 15 residues. Germline CDR1 is SGHTA and CDR2 is FQGNSA. The CDR3, as DNA: TGTGCCAGCAGTATAACAGGGCTGGGGAATCAGCCCCAGCATTTT. It encodes CASSITGLGNQPQHF.

The J gene is TRBJ2-3, the V gene TRBV28, with a possible D match to TRBD2 (5 bases). The CDR3 consists of 15 residues. Trimming cost V 8 bases and J 6 bases, with 21 bases left between them. CDR1 MDHEN and CDR2 SYDVKM come from the germline V gene. The CDR3 bases are TGTGCCAGCTTTGGGGTTGGCGCGGGCTTGGATACGCAGTATTTT. As protein: CASFGVGAGLDTQYF.

The chain uses TRBV28 and TRBJ1-2; 9 nucleotides align to TRBD1. The CDR3 loop spans 13 amino acids. V lost 5 bases and J lost 7; bases outside the gene matches: 5. Germline V gene lookup returns CDR1 MDHEN and CDR2 SYDVKM. Written as DNA, the CDR3 is TGTGCCAGCAGTCCGACAGGGGGAAGTGGCTACACCTTC. Its translation: CASSPTGGSGYTF.

The sample holds one count of this clone. The chain has TRBV6-5 and TRBJ2-3; 10 positions agree with TRBD2. Germline assignment: CDR1 MNHEY and CDR2 SVGAGI. The CDR3 covers 16 residues. The V and J ends lost 1 base and 1 base, in that order; junction bases with no gene match: 2. CDR3 in DNA: TGTGCCAGCAGTTACTTTCTAGCGGGGGGCACAGATACGCAGTATTTT. Residues: CASSYFLAGGTDTQYF.

The chain recombines TRBV7-9 with TRBJ1-6, with 7 positions matching TRBD1. Germline loops: CDR1 SEHNR, CDR2 FQNEAQ (reference sequence). This CDR3 is built from 14 residues. V shed 5 bases, J shed 9 bases, and the junction held 7 bases outside the gene matches. CDR3 in DNA: TGTGCCAGCAGCCCGGGACAGTCGGTTTCACCCCTCCACTTT. Protein sequence: CASSPGQSVSPLHF.

The V and J genes are TRBV27 and TRBJ2-2; 7 bases fit TRBD2. J lost 5 bases, V lost 5 bases, and 14 bases had no gene match. Germline V gives CDR1 MNHEY, CDR2 SMNVEV (reference sequence). The CDR3 runs to 17 residues. CDR3 protein: CASSRNGRPWGTGELFF. The CDR3 DNA is TGTGCCAGCAGTCGAAACGGGAGGCCTTGGGGGACCGGGGAGCTGTTTTTT.

J is TRBJ1-2 and V is TRBV6-1, with D uncertain. Germline CDR1 MNHNS, CDR2 SASEGT. The CDR3 covers 15 residues. Trimming shortened V by 8 bases and J by 6 bases, and 22 bases separated the two germline ends. This CDR3 is CASLLGGSLMNGYTF. CDR3 nucleotides: TGTGCCAGCCTTTTGGGAGGCAGCTTAATGAATGGCTACACCTTC.

V usage is TRBV2 and J usage is TRBJ2-6; D is possibly TRBD1 (6 bases). Trimming stripped 6 bases from V and 2 bases from J, with 20 bases between. Looked up from germline, CDR1 is SNHLY and CDR2 is FYNNEI. The CDR3 is 18 amino acids. The DNA for the CDR3 is TGTGCCAGCAGAGTACCCCGGGACACATCCCCTGGGGCCAACGTCCTGACTTTC. Residues: CASRVPRDTSPGANVLTF. The complete variable domain, with remaining parts taken from reference TRBV2 and TRBJ2-6, reads EPEVTQTPSHQVTQMGQEVILRCVPISNHLYFYWYRQILGQKVEFLVSFYNNEISEKSEIFDDQFSVERPDGSNFTLKIRSTKLEDSAMYFCASRVPRDTSPGANVLTFGAGSRLTVL.

This rearrangement joins TRBV27 to TRBJ2-7; D is perhaps TRBD2 (6 bases). Germline CDR1 reads MNHEY; CDR2 reads SMNVEV (reference sequence). The CDR3 is made up of 14 amino acids. V gave up 2 bases and J gave up 5 bases, with 13 bases separating them. CDR3 DNA: TGTGCCAGCAGTTTAGCGGGGATCCTGCACGAGCAGTACTTC. It translates to CASSLAGILHEQYF.

This sequence joins TRBV19 and TRBJ1-1, with D uncertain. The V end lost 3 bases, the J end lost 4 bases, and 9 bases lay between the germline ends. The CDR3 contains 13 residues. The germline CDR1 and CDR2 sequences are LNHDA and SQIVND (reference sequence). CDR3 bases: TGTGCCAGTAGTATGCAGGTAGGCACTGAAGCTTTCTTT. It yields the protein CASSMQVGTEAFF.

J is TRBJ1-1 and V is TRBV2; TRBD1 matches 7 bases. Per germline, CDR1 SNHLY and CDR2 FYNNEI. J lost 6 bases, V lost 5 bases, and 9 bases had no gene match. The length of the CDR3 is 14 residues. CDR3 in DNA: TGTGCCAGCAGTCCCCACGGAGGACAGGCTGAAGCTTTCTTT. Translating gives CASSPHGGQAEAFF.

As concerns this clone: Germline and junction disagree at one end, which may indicate a read error. Other DNA sequences within the sample encode an identical CDR3. The V and J genes are TRBV4-2 and TRBJ1-6; D possibly corresponds to TRBD1 (6 bases). This CDR3 spans 16 amino acids. Germline V gives CDR1 LGHNA, CDR2 YNFKEQ. The DNA of the CDR3 is TGTGCCAGCAGCCAAGACGGGGCAGGGGATAATTCCCCCCTCCACTTT. This translates into CASSQDGAGDNSPLHF.

The gene calls are TRBV28 and TRBJ1-2; D remains ambiguous. The CDR3 contains 17 residues. The V end lost 6 bases, the J end lost 4 bases, and 24 bases lay between the germline ends. CDR1 is MDHEN and CDR2 is SYDVKM in the germline V gene. The CDR3 bases are TGTGCCAGCAGCAATGGGAGAATAGAATTAGGGCCCTATGGCTACACCTTC. Translation gives CASSNGRIELGPYGYTF.

CDR3 DNA: TGTGCCAGTAGTGCCGGGACAGGGATTGGGGATTCACCCCTCCACTTT. Encoded protein: CASSAGTGIGDSPLHF. J is TRBJ1-6 and V is TRBV19, with 9 bases identical to TRBD1. There are 16 residues in the CDR3. CDR1 is LNHDA and CDR2 is SQIVND in the germline V gene (reference sequence). The ends lost 5 bases at V and 8 bases at J; junction bases unmatched: 10. The complete variable domain, with remaining parts taken from reference TRBV19 and TRBJ1-6, reads DGGITQSPKYLFRKEGQNVTLSCEQNLNHDAMYWYRQDPGQGLRLIYYSQIVNDFQKGDIAEGYSVSREKKESFPLTVTSAQKNPTAFYLCASSAGTGIGDSPLHFGNGTRLTVT.

The CDR3 region is CASSYANTAWGYTF. CDR3 DNA sequence: TGTGCCAGCAGTTACGCTAATACTGCATGGGGCTACACCTTC. The gene calls are TRBV6-5 and TRBJ1-2, with D uncertain. The CDR3 loop spans 14 amino acids. Per the germline V gene, CDR1 is MNHEY and CDR2 is SVGAGI. The germline V and J ends were trimmed by 2 bases and 8 bases, with 15 bases remaining between them.

The chain joins TRBV29-1 to TRBJ2-1; 8 positions match TRBD2. This CDR3 is built from 11 residues. V lost 6 bases to trimming and J lost 7 bases; unmatched junction nucleotides: 2. The germline V gene encodes CDR1 SQVTM and CDR2 ANQGSEA. CDR3 DNA sequence: TGCAGCGTAGCGGGGGAGAATGAGCAGTTCTTC. This sequence encodes CSVAGENEQFF.